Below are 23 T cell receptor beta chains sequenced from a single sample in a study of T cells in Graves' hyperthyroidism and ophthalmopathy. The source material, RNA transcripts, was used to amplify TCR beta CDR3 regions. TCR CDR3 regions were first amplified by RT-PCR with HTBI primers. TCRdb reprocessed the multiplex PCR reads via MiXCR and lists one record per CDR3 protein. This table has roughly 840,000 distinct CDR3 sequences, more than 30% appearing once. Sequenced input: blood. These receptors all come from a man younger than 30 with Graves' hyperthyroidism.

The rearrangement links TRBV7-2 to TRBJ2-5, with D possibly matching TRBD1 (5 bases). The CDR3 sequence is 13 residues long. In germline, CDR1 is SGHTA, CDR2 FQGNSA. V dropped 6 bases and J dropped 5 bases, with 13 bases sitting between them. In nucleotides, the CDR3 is TGTGCCAGCAGGAGTGGGGCGACGGAGACCCAGTACTTC. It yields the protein CASRSGATETQYF.

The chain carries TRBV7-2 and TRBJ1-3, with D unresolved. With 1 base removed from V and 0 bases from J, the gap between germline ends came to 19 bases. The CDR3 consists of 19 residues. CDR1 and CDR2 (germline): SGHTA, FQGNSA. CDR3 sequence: CASSLEAGPHRPSGNTIYF. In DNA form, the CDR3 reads TGTGCCAGCAGCTTAGAGGCAGGCCCCCACAGACCCTCTGGAAACACCATATATTTT.

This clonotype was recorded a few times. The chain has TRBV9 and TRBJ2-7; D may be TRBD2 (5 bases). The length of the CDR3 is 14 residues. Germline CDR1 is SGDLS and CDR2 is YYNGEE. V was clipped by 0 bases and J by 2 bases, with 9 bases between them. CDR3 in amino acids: CASSVARETYEQYF. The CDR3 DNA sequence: TGTGCCAGCAGCGTAGCTCGGGAAACCTACGAGCAGTACTTC.

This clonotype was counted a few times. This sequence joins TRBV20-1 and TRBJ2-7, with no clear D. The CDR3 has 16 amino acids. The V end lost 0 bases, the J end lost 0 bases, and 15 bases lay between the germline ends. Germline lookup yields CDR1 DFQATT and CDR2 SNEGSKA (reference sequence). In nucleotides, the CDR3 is TGCAGTGCTAGAGATTTTAATGACTCTGCCTCCTACGAGCAGTACTTC. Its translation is CSARDFNDSASYEQYF.

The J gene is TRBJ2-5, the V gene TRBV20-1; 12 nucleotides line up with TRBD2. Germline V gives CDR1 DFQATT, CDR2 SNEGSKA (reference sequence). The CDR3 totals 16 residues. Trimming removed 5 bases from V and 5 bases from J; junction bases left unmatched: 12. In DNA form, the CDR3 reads TGCAGTGCTCGACCCCGACTAGCGGGAGTCGGGGAGACCCAGTACTTC. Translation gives CSARPRLAGVGETQYF.

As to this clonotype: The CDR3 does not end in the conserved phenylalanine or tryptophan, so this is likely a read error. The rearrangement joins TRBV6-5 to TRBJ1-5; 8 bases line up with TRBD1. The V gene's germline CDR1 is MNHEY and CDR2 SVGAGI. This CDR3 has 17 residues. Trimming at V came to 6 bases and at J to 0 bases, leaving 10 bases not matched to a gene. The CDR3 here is CASRPSQGGFSNQPQHL. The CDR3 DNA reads TGTGCCAGCAGACCATCACAGGGGGGGTTTAGCAATCAGCCCCAGCATCTT.

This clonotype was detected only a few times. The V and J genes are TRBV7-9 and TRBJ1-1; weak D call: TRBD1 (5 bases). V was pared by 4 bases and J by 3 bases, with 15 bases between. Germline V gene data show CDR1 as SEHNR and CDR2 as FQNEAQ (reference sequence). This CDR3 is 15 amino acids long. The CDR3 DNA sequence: TGTGCCAGCAGCTATGAGTCCGGGGCCTACACTGAAGCTTTCTTT. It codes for CASSYESGAYTEAFF. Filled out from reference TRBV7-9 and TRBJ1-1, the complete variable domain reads DTGVSQNPRHKITKRGQNVTFRCDPISEHNRLYWYRQTLGQGPEFLTYFQNEAQLEKSRLLSDRFSAERPKGSFSTLEIQRTEQGDSAMYLCASSYESGAYTEAFFGQGTRLTVV.

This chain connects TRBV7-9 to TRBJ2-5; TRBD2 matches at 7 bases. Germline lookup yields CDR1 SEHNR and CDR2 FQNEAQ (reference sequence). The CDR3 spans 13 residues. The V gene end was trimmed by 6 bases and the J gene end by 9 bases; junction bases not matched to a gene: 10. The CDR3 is CASSSGWGRAQYF. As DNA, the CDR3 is TGTGCCAGCAGTTCCGGCTGGGGGAGGGCCCAGTACTTC.

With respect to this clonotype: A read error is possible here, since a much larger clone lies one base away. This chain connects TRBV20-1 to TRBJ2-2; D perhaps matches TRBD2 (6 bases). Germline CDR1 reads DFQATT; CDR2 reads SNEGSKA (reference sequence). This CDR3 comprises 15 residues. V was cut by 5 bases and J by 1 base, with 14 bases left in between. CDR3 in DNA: TGCAGTGCTGGAGTCGGCGGGGAGAACACCGGGGAGCTGTTTTTT. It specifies CSAGVGGENTGELFF.

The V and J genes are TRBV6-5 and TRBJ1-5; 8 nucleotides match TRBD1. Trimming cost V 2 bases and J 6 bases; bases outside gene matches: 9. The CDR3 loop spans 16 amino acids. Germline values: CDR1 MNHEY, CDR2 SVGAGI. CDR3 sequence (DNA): TGTGCCAGCAGTTACCGGACAGGGTTTCACGGTCAGCCCCAGCATTTT. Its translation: CASSYRTGFHGQPQHF.

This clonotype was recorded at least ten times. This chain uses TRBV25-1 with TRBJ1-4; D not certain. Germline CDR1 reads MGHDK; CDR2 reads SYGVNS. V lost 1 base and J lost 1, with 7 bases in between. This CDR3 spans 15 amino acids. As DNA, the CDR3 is TGTGCCAGCAGTGAATCTTGGGGAACTAATGAAAAACTGTTTTTT. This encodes CASSESWGTNEKLFF.

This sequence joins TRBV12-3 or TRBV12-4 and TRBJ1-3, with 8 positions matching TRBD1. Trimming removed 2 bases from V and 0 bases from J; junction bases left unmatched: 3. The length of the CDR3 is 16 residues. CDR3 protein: CASSLRDRSSGNTIYF. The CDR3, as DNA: TGTGCCAGCAGTTTACGGGACAGGTCCTCTGGAAACACCATATATTTT.

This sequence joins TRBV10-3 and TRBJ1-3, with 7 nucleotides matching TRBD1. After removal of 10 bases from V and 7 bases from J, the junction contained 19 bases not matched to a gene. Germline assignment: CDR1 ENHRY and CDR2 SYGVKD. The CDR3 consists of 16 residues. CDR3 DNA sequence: TGTGCCACCAGGATGAGCGTAGGGCAGGGGGGGAACACCATATATTTT. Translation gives CATRMSVGQGGNTIYF.

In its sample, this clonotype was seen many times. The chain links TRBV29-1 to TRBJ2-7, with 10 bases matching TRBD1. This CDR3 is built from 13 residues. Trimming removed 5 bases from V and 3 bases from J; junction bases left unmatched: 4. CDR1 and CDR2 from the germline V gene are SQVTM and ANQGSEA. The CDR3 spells CSVTGQGIYEQYF. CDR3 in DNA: TGCAGCGTTACGGGACAGGGGATCTACGAGCAGTACTTC.

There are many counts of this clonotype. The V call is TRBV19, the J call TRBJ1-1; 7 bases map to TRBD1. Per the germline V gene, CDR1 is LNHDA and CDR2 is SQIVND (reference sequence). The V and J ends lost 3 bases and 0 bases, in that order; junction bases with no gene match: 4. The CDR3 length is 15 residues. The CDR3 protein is CASSMGQRMNTEAFF. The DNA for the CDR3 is TGTGCCAGTAGTATGGGACAGAGAATGAACACTGAAGCTTTCTTT.

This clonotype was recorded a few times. CDR3 sequence reads: CASSTGTGPNQPQHF. The CDR3 DNA reads as TGTGCCAGCAGCACCGGAACAGGTCCCAATCAGCCCCAGCATTTT. The chain combines TRBV5-5 with TRBJ1-5; D is perhaps TRBD1 (5 bases). The ends were cut back, 4 bases at V and 3 bases at J, with 14 bases in the middle. The germline V gene has CDR1 SGHKS and CDR2 YYEKEE (reference sequence). The CDR3 covers 15 residues.

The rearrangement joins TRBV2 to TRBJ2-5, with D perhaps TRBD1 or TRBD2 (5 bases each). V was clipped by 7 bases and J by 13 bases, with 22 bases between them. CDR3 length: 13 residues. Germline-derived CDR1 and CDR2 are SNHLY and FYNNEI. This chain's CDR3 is CASTITTGPLRYF. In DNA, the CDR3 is TGTGCCAGCACGATCACGACGGGGCCGTTGAGGTACTTC. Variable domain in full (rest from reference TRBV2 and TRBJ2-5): EPEVTQTPSHQVTQMGQEVILRCVPISNHLYFYWYRQILGQKVEFLVSFYNNEISEKSEIFDDQFSVERPDGSNFTLKIRSTKLEDSAMYFCASTITTGPLRYFGPGTRLLVL.

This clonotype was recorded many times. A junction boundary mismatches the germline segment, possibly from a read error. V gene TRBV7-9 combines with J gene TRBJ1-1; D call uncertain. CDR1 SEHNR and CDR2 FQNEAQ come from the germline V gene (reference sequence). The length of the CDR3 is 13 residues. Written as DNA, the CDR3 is TGTGCCAGCAGCTTATATTCGGAAGCTGAGGCTTTCTTT. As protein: CASSLYSEAEAFF.

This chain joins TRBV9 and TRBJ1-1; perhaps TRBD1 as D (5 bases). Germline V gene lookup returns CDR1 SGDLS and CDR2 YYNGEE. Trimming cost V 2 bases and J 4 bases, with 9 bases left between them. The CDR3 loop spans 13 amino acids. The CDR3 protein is CASSVRVSTEAFF. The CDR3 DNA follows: TGTGCCAGCAGCGTCAGGGTAAGCACTGAAGCTTTCTTT.

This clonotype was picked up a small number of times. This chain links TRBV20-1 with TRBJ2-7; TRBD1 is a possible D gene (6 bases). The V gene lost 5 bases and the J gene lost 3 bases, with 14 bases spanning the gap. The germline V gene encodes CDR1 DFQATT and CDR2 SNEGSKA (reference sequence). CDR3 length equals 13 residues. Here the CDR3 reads CSAPSTGGYEQYF. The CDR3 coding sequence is TGCAGTGCTCCGTCGACAGGAGGCTACGAGCAGTACTTC.

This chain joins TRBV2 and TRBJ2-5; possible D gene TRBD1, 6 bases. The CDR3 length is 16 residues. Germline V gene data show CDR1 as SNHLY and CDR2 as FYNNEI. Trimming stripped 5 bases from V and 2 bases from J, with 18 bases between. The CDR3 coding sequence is TGTGCCAGCAGTCCCACAGGGCGTAAACGTCAAGAGACCCAGTACTTC. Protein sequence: CASSPTGRKRQETQYF.

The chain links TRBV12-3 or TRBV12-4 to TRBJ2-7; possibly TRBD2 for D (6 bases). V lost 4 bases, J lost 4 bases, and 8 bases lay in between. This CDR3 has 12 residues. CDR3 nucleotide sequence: TGTGCCAGCAGTTCCCGGGAGTACGAGCAGTACTTC. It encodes CASSSREYEQYF.

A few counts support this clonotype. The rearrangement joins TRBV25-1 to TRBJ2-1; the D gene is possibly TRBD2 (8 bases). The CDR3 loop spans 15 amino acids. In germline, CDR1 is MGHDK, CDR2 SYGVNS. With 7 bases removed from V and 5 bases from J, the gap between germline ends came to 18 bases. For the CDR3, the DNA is TGTGCCAGCACCTCAGGGGGGACTAGAAACAATGAGCAGTTCTTC. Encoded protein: CASTSGGTRNNEQFF.